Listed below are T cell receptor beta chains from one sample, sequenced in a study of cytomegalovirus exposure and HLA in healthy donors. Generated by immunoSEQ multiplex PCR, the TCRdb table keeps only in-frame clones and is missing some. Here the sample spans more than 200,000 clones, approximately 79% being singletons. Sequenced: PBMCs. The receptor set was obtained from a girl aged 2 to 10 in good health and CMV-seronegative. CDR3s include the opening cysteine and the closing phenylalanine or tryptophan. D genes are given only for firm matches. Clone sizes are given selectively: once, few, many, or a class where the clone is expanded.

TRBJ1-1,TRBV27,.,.,CASSFQFGSPPRFIPMNTEAFF,TGTGCCAGCAGTTTTCAATTCGGCAGTCCCCCGCGGTTCATTCCCATGAACACTGAAGCTTTCTTT
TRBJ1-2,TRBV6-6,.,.,CASKRLAVDYGYTF,TGTGCCAGTAAACGACTGGCTGTTGACTATGGCTACACCTTC
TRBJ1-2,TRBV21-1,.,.,CASSKSQEQDGYTF,TGTGCCAGCAGCAAATCTCAGGAACAGGATGGCTACACCTTC
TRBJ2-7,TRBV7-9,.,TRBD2,CASSPTSGGEIF,TGTGCCAGCAGCCCGACTAGCGGGGGGGAAATTTTC
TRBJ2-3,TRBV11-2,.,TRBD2,CASSKLAGGTTDTQYF,TGTGCCAGCAGCAAACTAGCGGGGGGAACCACAGATACGCAGTATTTT
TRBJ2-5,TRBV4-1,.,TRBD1,CASSQVQGAQETQYF,TGCGCCAGCAGCCAAGTACAGGGGGCCCAAGAGACCCAGTACTTC
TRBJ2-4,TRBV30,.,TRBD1,CAWGGDRVPKNIQYF,TGTGCCTGGGGGGGGGACAGGGTTCCCAAAAACATTCAGTACTTC
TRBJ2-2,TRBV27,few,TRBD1,CASSSVFSGTGYGELFF,TGTGCCAGCAGTTCCGTTTTCTCAGGGACAGGGTACGGGGAGCTGTTTTTT
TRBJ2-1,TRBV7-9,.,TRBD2,CASRPLAGSNNEQFF,TGTGCCAGCAGACCCCTAGCGGGATCCAACAATGAGCAGTTCTTC
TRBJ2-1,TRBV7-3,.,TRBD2,CASSRGLAVNNEQFF,TGTGCCAGCAGCCGGGGACTAGCGGTTAACAATGAGCAGTTCTTC
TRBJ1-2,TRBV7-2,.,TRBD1,CASSLFPKQGDYTF,TGTGCCAGCAGCTTATTTCCAAAACAGGGGGACTACACCTTC
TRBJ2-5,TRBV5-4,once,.,CASSLQSGETQYF,TGTGCCAGCAGCTTGCAATCAGGAGAGACCCAGTACTTC
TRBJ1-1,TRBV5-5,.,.,CASSLGWGGNMNTEAFF,TGTGCCAGCAGCTTGGGTTGGGGCGGGAACATGAACACTGAAGCTTTCTTT
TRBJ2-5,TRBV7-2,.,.,CASSQLPQETQYF,TGTGCCAGCAGCCAACTCCCCCAAGAGACCCAGTACTTC
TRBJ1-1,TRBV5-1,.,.,CASSTQPGNTEAFF,TGCGCCAGCAGCACCCAACCGGGGAACACTGAAGCTTTCTTT
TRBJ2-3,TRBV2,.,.,CASVVGRSTDTQYF,TGTGCCAGCGTGGTTGGGCGAAGCACAGATACGCAGTATTTT
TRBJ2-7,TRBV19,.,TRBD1,CASSMGQGAPYEQYF,TGTGCCAGTAGTATGGGACAGGGGGCTCCATACGAGCAGTACTTC
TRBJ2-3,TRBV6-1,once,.,CASNSPGHGEDTQYF,TGTGCCAGCAATTCGCCGGGACACGGGGAGGATACGCAGTATTTT
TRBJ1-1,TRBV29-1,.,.,CSAGAGGLNTEAFF,TGCAGCGCAGGGGCAGGTGGGCTGAACACTGAAGCTTTCTTT
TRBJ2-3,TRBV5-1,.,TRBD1,CASSLYAFTGELDTQYF,TGCGCCAGCAGCTTGTACGCATTCACAGGGGAGCTAGATACGCAGTATTTT
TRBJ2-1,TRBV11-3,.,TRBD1,CASSSDRDINEQFF,TGTGCCAGCAGCTCGGACAGGGATATCAATGAGCAGTTCTTC
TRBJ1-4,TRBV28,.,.,CASSFWPSRGATNEKLFF,TGTGCCAGCAGCTTTTGGCCGTCCAGAGGAGCAACTAATGAAAAACTGTTTTTT
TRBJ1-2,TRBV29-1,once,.,CSVGIKKGQSFYGYTF,TGCAGCGTTGGTATTAAGAAGGGACAAAGTTTCTATGGCTACACCTTC
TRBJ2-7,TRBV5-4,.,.,CASSLAGGIAYEQYF,TGTGCCAGCAGCTTGGCCGGCGGGATAGCCTACGAGCAGTACTTC
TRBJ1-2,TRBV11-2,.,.,CASSLDPLPRDYGYTF,TGTGCCAGCAGCTTAGATCCGCTTCCCAGGGACTATGGCTACACCTTC
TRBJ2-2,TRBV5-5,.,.,CASSFESKTGTNTGELFF,TGTGCCAGCAGCTTCGAATCCAAGACAGGAACCAACACCGGGGAGCTGTTTTTT
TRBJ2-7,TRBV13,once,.,CASSLYAGADEQYF,TGTGCCAGCAGCTTATATGCGGGGGCCGACGAGCAGTACTTC
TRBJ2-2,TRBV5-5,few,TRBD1,CASSLTGGEGTGELFF,TGTGCCAGCAGCTTGACAGGGGGAGAAGGAACCGGGGAGCTGTTTTTT
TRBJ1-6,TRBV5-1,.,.,CASSEAGEFNSPLHF,TGCGCCAGCAGTGAGGCAGGGGAATTTAATTCACCCCTCCACTTT
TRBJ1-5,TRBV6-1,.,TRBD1,CASSTGGDQPQHF,TGTGCCAGCAGCACAGGGGGGGATCAGCCCCAGCATTTT
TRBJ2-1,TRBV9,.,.,CASTNNEQFF,TGTGCCAGCACAAACAATGAGCAGTTCTTC
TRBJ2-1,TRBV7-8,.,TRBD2,CASSLLAAGQFF,TGTGCCAGCAGCTTACTAGCGGCCGGGCAGTTCTTC
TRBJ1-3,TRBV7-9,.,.,CASSLGRTPGNTIYF,TGTGCCAGCAGCTTAGGAAGGACACCGGGAAACACCATATATTTT
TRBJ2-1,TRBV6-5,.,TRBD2,CASRSGGGSYNEQFF,TGTGCCAGCAGGAGCGGGGGAGGGTCCTACAATGAGCAGTTCTTC